This TCR beta chain was profiled in a study of graft-versus-host responses after intestinal transplantation. Trimming removed 2 bases at V and 2 bases at J, with 5 bases between. Per the germline V gene, CDR1 is SGHRS and CDR2 is YFSETQ. The CDR3 is made up of 13 amino acids. The repertoire was sequenced with immunoSEQ multiplex PCR; TCRdb's copy has only in-frame clones and lacks some. The sample has about 89,000 clones, roughly 90% seen once; the top ten hold 0.3% to 0.35%. Points from the study as a whole: Detection of GvH clones occurred in recipient marrow, and some had their first appearance in ileum or blood.

As concerns this clone: The target antigen is unknown.

The source of this sequence is a human donor who received an intestinal transplant. V is TRBV5-1 and J is TRBJ1-3; unclear D gene. This specimen consisted of unstimulated CD4+ T cells sorted from spleen or lymph node cells, obtained before intestinal transplant. The CDR3 protein is CASSFGPGNTIYF. In DNA form, the CDR3 reads TGCGCCAGCAGCTTTGGACCTGGAAACACCATATATTTT.